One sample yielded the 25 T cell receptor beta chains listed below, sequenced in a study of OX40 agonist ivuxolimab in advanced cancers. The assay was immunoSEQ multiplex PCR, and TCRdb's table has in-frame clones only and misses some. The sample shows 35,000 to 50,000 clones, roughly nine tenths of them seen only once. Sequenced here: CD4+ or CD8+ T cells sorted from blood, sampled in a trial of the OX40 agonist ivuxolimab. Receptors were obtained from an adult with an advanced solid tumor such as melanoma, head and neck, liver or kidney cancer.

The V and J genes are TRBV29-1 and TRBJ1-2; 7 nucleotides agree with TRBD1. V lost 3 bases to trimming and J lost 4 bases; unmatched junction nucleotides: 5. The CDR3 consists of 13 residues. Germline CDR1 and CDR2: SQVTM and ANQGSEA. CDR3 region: CSVDAQGGYGYTF. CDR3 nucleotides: TGCAGCGTTGATGCTCAGGGGGGCTATGGCTACACCTTC.

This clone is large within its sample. CDR3 in amino acids: CASKALLGSGTEAFF. The DNA for the CDR3 is TGTGCCAGTAAAGCCCTTTTGGGGTCGGGCACTGAAGCTTTCTTT. The V and J genes are TRBV19 and TRBJ1-1; no definite D call. V was pared by 7 bases and J by 4 bases, with 19 bases between. CDR1 is LNHDA, CDR2 SQIVND, per germline (reference sequence). The CDR3 has 15 amino acids.

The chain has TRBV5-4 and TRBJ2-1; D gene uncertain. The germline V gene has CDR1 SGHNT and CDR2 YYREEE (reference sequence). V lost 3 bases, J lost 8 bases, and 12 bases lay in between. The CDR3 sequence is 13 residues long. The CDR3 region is CASSSSQNHEQFF. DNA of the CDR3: TGTGCCAGCAGCTCATCCCAGAATCATGAGCAGTTCTTC.

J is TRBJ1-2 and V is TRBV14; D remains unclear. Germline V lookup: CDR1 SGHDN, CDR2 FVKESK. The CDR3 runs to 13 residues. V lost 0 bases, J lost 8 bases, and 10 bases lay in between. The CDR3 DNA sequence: TGTGCCAGCAGCCAAGATAGGCGGCACGGCTACACCTTC. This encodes CASSQDRRHGYTF.

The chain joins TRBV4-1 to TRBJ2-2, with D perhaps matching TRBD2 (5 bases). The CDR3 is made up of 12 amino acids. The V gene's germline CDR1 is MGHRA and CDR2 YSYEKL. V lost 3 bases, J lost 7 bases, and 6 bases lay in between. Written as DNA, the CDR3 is TGCGCCAGCAGCCACCGGGGCGGGGAGCTGTTTTTT. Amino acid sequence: CASSHRGGELFF.

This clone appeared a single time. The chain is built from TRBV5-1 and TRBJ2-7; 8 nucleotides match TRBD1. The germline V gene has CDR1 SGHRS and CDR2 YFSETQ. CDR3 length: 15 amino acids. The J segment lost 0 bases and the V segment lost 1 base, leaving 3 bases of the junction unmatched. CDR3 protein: CASSLRQGSSYEQYF. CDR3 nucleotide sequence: TGCGCCAGCAGCTTGCGACAGGGGAGCTCCTACGAGCAGTACTTC. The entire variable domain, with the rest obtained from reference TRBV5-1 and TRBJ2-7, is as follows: KAGVTQTPRYLIKTRGQQVTLSCSPISGHRSVSWYQQTPGQGLQFLFEYFSETQRNKGNFPGRFSGRQFSNSRSEMNVSTLELGDSALYLCASSLRQGSSYEQYFGPGTRLTVT.

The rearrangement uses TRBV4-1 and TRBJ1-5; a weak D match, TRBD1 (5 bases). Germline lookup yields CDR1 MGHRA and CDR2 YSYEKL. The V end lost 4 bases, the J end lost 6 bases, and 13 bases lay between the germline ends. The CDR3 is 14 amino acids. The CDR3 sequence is CASSLIGELQPQHF. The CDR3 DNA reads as TGCGCCAGCAGCCTGATAGGGGAACTTCAGCCCCAGCATTTT.

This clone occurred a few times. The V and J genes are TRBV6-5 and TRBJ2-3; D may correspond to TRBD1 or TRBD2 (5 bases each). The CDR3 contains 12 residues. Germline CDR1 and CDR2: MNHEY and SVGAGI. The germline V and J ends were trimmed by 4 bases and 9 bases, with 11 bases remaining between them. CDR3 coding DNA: TGTGCCAGCAGTTTGGACGAGGGGACGCAGTATTTT. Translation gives CASSLDEGTQYF.

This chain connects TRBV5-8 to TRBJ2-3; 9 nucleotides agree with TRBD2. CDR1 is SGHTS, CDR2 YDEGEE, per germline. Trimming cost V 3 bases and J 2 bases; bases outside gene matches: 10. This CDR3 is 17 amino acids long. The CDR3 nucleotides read TGTGCCAGCAGCTACCTCCCGGGACTAGCAGACACAGATACGCAGTATTTT. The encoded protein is CASSYLPGLADTDTQYF.

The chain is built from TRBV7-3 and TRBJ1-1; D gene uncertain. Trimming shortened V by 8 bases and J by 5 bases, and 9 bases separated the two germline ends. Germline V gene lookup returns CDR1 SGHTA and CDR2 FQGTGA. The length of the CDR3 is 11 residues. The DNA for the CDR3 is TGTGCCAGCTCTCTCGGGACTGAAGCTTTCTTT. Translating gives CASSLGTEAFF.

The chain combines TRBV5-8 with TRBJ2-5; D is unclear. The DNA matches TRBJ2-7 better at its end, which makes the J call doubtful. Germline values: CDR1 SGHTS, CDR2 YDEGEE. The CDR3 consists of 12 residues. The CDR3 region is CASSLDYYEQYF. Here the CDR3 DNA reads TGTGCCAGCAGCTTGGATTACTACGAGCAGTACTTC.

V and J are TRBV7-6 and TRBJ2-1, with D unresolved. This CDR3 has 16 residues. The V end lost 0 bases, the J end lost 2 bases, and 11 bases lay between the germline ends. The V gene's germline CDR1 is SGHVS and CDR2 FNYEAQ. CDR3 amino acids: CASSLAGPPPYNEQFF. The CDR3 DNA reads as TGTGCCAGCAGCTTAGCAGGGCCTCCTCCCTACAATGAGCAGTTCTTC. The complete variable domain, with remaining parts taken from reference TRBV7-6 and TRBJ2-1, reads GAGVSQSPRYKVTKRGQDVALRCDPISGHVSLYWYRQALGQGPEFLTYFNYEAQQDKSGLPNDRFSAERPEGSISTLTIQRTEQRDSAMYRCASSLAGPPPYNEQFFGPGTRLTVL.

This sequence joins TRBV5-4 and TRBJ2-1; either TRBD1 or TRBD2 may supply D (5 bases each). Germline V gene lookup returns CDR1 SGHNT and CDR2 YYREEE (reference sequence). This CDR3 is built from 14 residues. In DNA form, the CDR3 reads TGTGGCGCCGGCGAGTGGGGGAACTACAATGAGCAGTTCTTC. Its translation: CGAGEWGNYNEQFF.

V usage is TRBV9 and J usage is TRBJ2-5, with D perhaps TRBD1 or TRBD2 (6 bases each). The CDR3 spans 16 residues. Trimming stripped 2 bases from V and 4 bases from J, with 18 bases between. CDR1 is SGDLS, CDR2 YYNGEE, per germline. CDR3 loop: CASSVGGRGGGETQYF. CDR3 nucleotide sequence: TGTGCCAGCAGCGTGGGAGGAAGAGGGGGAGGAGAGACCCAGTACTTC.

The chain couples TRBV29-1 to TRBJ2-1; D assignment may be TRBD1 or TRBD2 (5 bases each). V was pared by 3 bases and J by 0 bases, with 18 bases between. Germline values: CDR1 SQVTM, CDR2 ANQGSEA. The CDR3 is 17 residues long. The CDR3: CSVELVGGATSYNEQFF. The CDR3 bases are TGCAGCGTTGAGCTGGTTGGGGGAGCTACCTCCTACAATGAGCAGTTCTTC.

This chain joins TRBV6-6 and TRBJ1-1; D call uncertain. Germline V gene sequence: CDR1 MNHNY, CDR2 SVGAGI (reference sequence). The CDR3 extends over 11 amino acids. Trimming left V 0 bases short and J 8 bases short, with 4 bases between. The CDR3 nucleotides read TGTGCCAGCAGTTACTCGGGAGAAGCTTTCTTT. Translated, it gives CASSYSGEAFF.

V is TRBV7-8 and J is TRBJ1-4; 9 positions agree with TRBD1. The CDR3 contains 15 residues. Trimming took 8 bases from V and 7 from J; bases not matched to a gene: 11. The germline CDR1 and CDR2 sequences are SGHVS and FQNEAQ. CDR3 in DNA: TGTGCCAGCTTAAAGGGACAGGGCTTAGGTGAAAAACTGTTTTTT. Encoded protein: CASLKGQGLGEKLFF.

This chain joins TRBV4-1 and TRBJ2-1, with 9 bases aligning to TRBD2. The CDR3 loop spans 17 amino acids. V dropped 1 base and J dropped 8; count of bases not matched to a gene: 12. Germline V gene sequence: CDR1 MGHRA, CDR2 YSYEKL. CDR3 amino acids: CASSQGGGAGIIHEQFF. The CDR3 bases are TGCGCCAGCAGCCAAGGCGGGGGGGCCGGTATAATTCATGAGCAGTTCTTC.

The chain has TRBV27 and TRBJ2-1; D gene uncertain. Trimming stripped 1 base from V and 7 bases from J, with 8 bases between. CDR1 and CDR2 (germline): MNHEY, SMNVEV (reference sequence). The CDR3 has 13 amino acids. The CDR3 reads CASSLLGGNEQFF. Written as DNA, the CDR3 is TGTGCCAGCAGTTTATTAGGTGGGAATGAGCAGTTCTTC.

The CDR3 DNA sequence: TGCGCCAGCAGTGACCCTCAGGGTGGTGGTGGGGAGCTGTTTTTT. The encoded protein is CASSDPQGGGGELFF. The chain recombines TRBV10-1 with TRBJ2-2, with a tentative D call TRBD1 (5 bases). The V gene's germline CDR1 is WNHNN and CDR2 SYGVQD (reference sequence). Trimming removed 3 bases from V and 8 bases from J, with 16 bases in between. This CDR3 has 15 amino acids.

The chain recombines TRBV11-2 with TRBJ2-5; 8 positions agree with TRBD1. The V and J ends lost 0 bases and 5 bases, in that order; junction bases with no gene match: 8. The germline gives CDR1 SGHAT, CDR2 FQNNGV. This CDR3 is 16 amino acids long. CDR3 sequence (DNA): TGTGCCAGCAGCTTAGAAGGCCAGGGGGCTTCGGAGACCCAGTACTTC. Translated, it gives CASSLEGQGASETQYF.

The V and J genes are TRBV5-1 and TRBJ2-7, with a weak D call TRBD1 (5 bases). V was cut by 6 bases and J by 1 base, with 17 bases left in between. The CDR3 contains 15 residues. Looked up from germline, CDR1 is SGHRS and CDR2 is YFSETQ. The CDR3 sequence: CASTIGAEGSYEQYF. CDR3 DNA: TGCGCCAGCACCATAGGGGCAGAAGGGTCCTACGAGCAGTACTTC. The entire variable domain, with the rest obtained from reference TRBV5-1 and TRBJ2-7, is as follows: KAGVTQTPRYLIKTRGQQVTLSCSPISGHRSVSWYQQTPGQGLQFLFEYFSETQRNKGNFPGRFSGRQFSNSRSEMNVSTLELGDSALYLCASTIGAEGSYEQYFGPGTRLTVT.

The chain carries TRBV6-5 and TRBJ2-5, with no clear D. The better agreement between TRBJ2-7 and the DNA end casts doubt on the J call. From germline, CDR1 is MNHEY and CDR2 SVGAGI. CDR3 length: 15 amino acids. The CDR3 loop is CASSYFAERVDEQYF. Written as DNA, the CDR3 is TGTGCCAGCAGTTACTTCGCGGAAAGGGTCGACGAGCAGTACTTC.

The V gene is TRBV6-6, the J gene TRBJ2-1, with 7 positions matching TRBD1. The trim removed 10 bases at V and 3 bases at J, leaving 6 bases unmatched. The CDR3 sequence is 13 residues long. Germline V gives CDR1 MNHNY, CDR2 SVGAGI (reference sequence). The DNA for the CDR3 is TGTGCCACTGTAGGGGGCGGCTACAATGAGCAGTTCTTC. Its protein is CATVGGGYNEQFF.

The CDR3 nucleotides are TGCGCCAGCAGCCTATCTACGGGCGGTACCTATGGCTACACCTTC. Translated: CASSLSTGGTYGYTF. This chain joins TRBV4-1 and TRBJ1-2; D is undetermined. The length of the CDR3 is 15 residues. The V gene lost 4 bases and the J gene lost 4 bases, with 16 bases spanning the gap. The V gene's germline CDR1 is MGHRA and CDR2 YSYEKL.